The 14 T cell receptor beta chains presented below share a single source sample, sequenced in a study of PD-1 blockade in classical Hodgkin lymphoma. Every single patient, without exception, relapsed after autologous stem cell transplantation, and brentuximab vedotin exposure varied. The table came from immunoSEQ multiplex PCR; TCRdb's copy has only in-frame clones and leaves some out. The profile shows about 30,000 clones, 60% to 85% of them singletons. This specimen consisted of peripheral blood mononuclear cells (PBMCs), obtained before the second cycle of nivolumab. The receptors here all came from a human donor with classical Hodgkin lymphoma.

J is TRBJ1-2 and V is TRBV5-6; D unresolved. Trimming removed 2 bases from V and 0 bases from J, with 11 bases in between. This CDR3 has 15 residues. Germline loops: CDR1 SGHDT, CDR2 YYEEEE. The CDR3 loop reads CASSLDRNPNYGYTF. CDR3 DNA: TGTGCCAGCAGCTTAGACCGCAACCCTAACTATGGCTACACCTTC.

The chain is built from TRBV18 and TRBJ2-1, with 7 nucleotides matching TRBD1. Losses at the gene ends were 4 bases for V and 7 bases for J; bases not matched to a gene: 7. CDR1 and CDR2 (germline): KGHSH, LQKENI. CDR3 size: 14 residues. The CDR3 bases are TGTGCCAGCTCACAAGGACAGGTTTCGAATGAGCAGTTCTTC. Translation gives CASSQGQVSNEQFF.

The chain links TRBV7-6 to TRBJ2-3; no definite D call. Trimming took off 5 bases at V and 5 bases at J, with 17 bases between the two ends. In germline, CDR1 is SGHVS, CDR2 FNYEAQ. The CDR3 is made up of 15 amino acids. Here the CDR3 DNA reads TGTGCCAGCAGCGCAGGCTACGACTTTCTAGATACGCAGTATTTT. Translation: CASSAGYDFLDTQYF.

The chain couples TRBV7-9 to TRBJ2-3, with 9 bases lining up with TRBD2. This CDR3 is 17 amino acids long. Germline V gene data show CDR1 as SEHNR and CDR2 as FQNEAQ (reference sequence). Trimming at V came to 2 bases and at J to 4 bases, leaving 10 bases not matched to a gene. In nucleotides, the CDR3 is TGTGCCAGCAGCTTATCGTGGGCTAGCGGGGAGTCAGATACGCAGTATTTT. It specifies CASSLSWASGESDTQYF.

This sequence joins TRBV28 and TRBJ2-3, with 12 positions matching TRBD2. The CDR3 contains 17 residues. Germline-derived CDR1 and CDR2 are MDHEN and SYDVKM. Losses at the gene ends were 4 bases for V and 0 bases for J; bases not matched to a gene: 5. The CDR3 spells CASSSLAGGISTDTQYF. CDR3 DNA sequence: TGTGCCAGCAGTTCACTAGCGGGGGGTATTAGCACAGATACGCAGTATTTT.

V is TRBV27 and J is TRBJ2-6; D call uncertain. This CDR3 has 14 amino acids. The germline CDR1 and CDR2 sequences are MNHEY and SMNVEV (reference sequence). Trimming took off 2 bases at V and 2 bases at J, with 4 bases between the two ends. The CDR3 reads CASSLAAGANVLTF. CDR3 in DNA: TGTGCCAGCAGTTTAGCGGCTGGGGCCAACGTCCTGACTTTC. Drawing the rest from reference TRBV27 and TRBJ2-6, the complete variable domain is EAQVTQNPRYLITVTGKKLTVTCSQNMNHEYMSWYRQDPGLGLRQIYYSMNVEVTDKGDVPEGYKVSRKEKRNFPLILESPSPNQTSLYFCASSLAAGANVLTFGAGSRLTVL.

The chain couples TRBV4-3 to TRBJ2-2, with TRBD2 matching over 9 bases. CDR1 and CDR2 from the germline V gene are LGHNA and YSLEER. The CDR3 spans 16 residues. The trim removed 3 bases at V and 0 bases at J, leaving 2 bases unmatched. CDR3 sequence (DNA): TGCGCCAGCAGCCAGGGACTAGCCGCGAACACCGGGGAGCTGTTTTTT. Its translation is CASSQGLAANTGELFF.

CDR3 sequence: CASTFHQGANVLTF. CDR3 sequence (DNA): TGTGCCAGTACCTTCCACCAGGGGGCCAACGTCCTGACTTTC. The chain joins TRBV19 to TRBJ2-6, with D unclear. CDR3 length: 14 residues. Trimming cost V 7 bases and J 4 bases, with 11 bases left between them. Germline assignment: CDR1 LNHDA and CDR2 SQIVND (reference sequence).

The gene calls are TRBV4-3 and TRBJ2-1, with TRBD1 identical over 9 bases. The CDR3 is made up of 17 amino acids. In germline, CDR1 is LGHNA, CDR2 YSLEER. V was pared by 0 bases and J by 8 bases, with 11 bases of the junction left unmatched. CDR3 coding DNA: TGCGCCAGCAGCCAAGATTATAGTGGGACAGGGAGACATGAGCAGTTCTTC. The encoded protein is CASSQDYSGTGRHEQFF.

There are a few counts of this clone. The V call is TRBV18, the J call TRBJ2-1, with TRBD2 matching 9 bases. Germline loops: CDR1 KGHSH, CDR2 LQKENI. Germline trimming cut 5 bases from V and 6 bases from J; bases unmatched to any gene: 8. CDR3 size: 15 residues. The CDR3 DNA reads TGTGCCAGCTCAGGCGCCGGGACTAGCCCCAATGAGCAGTTCTTC. It specifies CASSGAGTSPNEQFF.

This chain uses TRBV2 with TRBJ1-4; D remains ambiguous. This CDR3 spans 16 amino acids. The germline V gene encodes CDR1 SNHLY and CDR2 FYNNEI. V lost 4 bases and J lost 0, with 12 bases in between. The CDR3 spells CASSGGREATNEKLFF. CDR3 nucleotides: TGTGCCAGCAGTGGAGGGAGGGAGGCAACTAATGAAAAACTGTTTTTT.

By share of the sample, this clone is medium-sized. This sequence joins TRBV19 and TRBJ2-1; TRBD2 matches at 9 bases. With 3 bases clipped from V and 4 bases from J, the junction kept 13 bases outside the gene matches. Germline CDR1 reads LNHDA; CDR2 reads SQIVND (reference sequence). This CDR3 contains 18 residues. Here the CDR3 reads CASSIPTHIAGAYNEQFF. The CDR3 nucleotides read TGTGCCAGTAGTATCCCCACACACATAGCGGGGGCATACAATGAGCAGTTCTTC. The variable domain in full, with the rest retrieved from reference TRBV19 and TRBJ2-1, is DGGITQSPKYLFRKEGQNVTLSCEQNLNHDAMYWYRQDPGQGLRLIYYSQIVNDFQKGDIAEGYSVSREKKESFPLTVTSAQKNPTAFYLCASSIPTHIAGAYNEQFFGPGTRLTVL.

As DNA, the CDR3 is TGTGCCAGCAGCCGTCAATCCTACAATGAGCAGTTCTTC. Amino acids: CASSRQSYNEQFF. This chain connects TRBV7-6 to TRBJ2-1; no clear D. The CDR3 sequence is 13 residues long. The V and J ends lost 5 bases and 1 base respectively, with 6 bases between them. Germline loops: CDR1 SGHVS, CDR2 FNYEAQ.

V gene TRBV5-6 combines with J gene TRBJ2-7; D might be TRBD1 or TRBD2, each matching 6 bases. The V gene's germline CDR1 is SGHDT and CDR2 YYEEEE. Trimming pared 2 bases from V and 5 bases from J, leaving 11 bases between. The length of the CDR3 is 13 residues. The CDR3 here is CASSFGGAHEQYF. The CDR3 bases are TGTGCCAGCAGCTTCGGGGGCGCCCACGAGCAGTACTTC.